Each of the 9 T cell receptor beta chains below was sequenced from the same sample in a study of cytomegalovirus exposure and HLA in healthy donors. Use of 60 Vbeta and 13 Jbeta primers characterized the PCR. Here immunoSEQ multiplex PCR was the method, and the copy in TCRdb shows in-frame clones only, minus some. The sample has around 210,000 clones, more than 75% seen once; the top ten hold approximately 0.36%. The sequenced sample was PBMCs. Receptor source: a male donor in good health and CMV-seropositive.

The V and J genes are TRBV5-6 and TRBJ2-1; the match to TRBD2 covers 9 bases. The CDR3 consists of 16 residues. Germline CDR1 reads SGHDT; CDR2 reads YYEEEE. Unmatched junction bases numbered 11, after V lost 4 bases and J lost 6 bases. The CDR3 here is CASSHSGASGTNEQFF. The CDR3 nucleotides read TGTGCCAGCAGCCATTCCGGGGCTAGCGGGACCAATGAGCAGTTCTTC.

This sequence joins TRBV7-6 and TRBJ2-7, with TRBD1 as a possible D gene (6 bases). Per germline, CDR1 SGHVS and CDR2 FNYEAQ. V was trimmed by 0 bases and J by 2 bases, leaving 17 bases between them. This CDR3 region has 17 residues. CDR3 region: CASSLAPSRGQPYEQYF. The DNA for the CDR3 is TGTGCCAGCAGCTTAGCCCCCTCACGGGGACAACCCTACGAGCAGTACTTC.

The DNA of the CDR3 is TGCGCCAGCCATACCTATCCTCATACGCAGTATTTT. Amino acid sequence: CASHTYPHTQYF. This chain links TRBV10-1 with TRBJ2-3; D ambiguous. Looked up from germline, CDR1 is WNHNN and CDR2 is SYGVQD (reference sequence). V was clipped by 8 bases and J by 7 bases, with 13 bases between them. CDR3 length: 12 residues.

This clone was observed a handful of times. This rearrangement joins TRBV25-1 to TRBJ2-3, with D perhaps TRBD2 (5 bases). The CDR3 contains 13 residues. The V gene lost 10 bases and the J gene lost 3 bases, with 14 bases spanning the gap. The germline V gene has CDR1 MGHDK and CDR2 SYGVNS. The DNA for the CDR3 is TGTGCCACCACGGGGTGGGAGACAGATACGCAGTATTTT. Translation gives CATTGWETDTQYF. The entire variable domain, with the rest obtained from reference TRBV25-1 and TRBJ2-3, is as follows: EADIYQTPRYLVIGTGKKITLECSQTMGHDKMYWYQQDPGMELHLIHYSYGVNSTEKGDLSSESTVSRIRTEHFPLTLESARPSHTSQYLCATTGWETDTQYFGPGTRLTVL.

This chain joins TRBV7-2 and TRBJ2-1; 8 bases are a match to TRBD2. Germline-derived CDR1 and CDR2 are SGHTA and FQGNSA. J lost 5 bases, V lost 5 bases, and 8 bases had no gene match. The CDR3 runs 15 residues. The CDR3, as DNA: TGTGCCAGCAGCCCCCGGGGCGGGGGGAACAATGAGCAGTTCTTC. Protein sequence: CASSPRGGGNNEQFF. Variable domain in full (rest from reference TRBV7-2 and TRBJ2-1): GAGVSQSPSNKVTEKGKDVELRCDPISGHTALYWYRQSLGQGLEFLIYFQGNSAPDKSGLPSDRFSAERTGGSVSTLTIQRTQQEDSAVYLCASSPRGGGNNEQFFGPGTRLTVL.

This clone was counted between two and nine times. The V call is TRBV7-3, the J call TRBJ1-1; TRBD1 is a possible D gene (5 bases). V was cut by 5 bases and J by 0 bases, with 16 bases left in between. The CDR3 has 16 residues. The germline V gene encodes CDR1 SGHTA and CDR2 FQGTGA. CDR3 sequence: CASSLVGGTVNTEAFF. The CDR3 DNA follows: TGTGCCAGCAGCCTAGTGGGGGGTACTGTGAACACTGAAGCTTTCTTT.

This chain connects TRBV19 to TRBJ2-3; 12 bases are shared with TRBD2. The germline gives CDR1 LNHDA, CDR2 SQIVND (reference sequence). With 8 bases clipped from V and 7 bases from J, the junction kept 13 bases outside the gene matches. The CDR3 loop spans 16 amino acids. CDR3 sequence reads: CASRSTTSGRRNTQYF. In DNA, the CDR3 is TGTGCCAGTCGCTCCACCACTAGCGGGAGGAGGAATACGCAGTATTTT. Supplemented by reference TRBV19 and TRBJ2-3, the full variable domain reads DGGITQSPKYLFRKEGQNVTLSCEQNLNHDAMYWYRQDPGQGLRLIYYSQIVNDFQKGDIAEGYSVSREKKESFPLTVTSAQKNPTAFYLCASRSTTSGRRNTQYFGPGTRLTVL.

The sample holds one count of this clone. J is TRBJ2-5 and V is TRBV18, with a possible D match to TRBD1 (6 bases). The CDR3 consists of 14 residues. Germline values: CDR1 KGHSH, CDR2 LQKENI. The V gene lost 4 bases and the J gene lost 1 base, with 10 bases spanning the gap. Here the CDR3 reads CASSLQGSQETQYF. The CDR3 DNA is TGTGCCAGCTCACTACAGGGTAGCCAAGAGACCCAGTACTTC.

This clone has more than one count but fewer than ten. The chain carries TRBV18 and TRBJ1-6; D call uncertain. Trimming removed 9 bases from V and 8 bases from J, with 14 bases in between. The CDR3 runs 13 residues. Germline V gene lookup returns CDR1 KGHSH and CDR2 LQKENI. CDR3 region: CASKEGRDSPLHF. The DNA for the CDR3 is TGTGCCAGTAAGGAAGGGAGAGATTCACCCCTCCACTTT.